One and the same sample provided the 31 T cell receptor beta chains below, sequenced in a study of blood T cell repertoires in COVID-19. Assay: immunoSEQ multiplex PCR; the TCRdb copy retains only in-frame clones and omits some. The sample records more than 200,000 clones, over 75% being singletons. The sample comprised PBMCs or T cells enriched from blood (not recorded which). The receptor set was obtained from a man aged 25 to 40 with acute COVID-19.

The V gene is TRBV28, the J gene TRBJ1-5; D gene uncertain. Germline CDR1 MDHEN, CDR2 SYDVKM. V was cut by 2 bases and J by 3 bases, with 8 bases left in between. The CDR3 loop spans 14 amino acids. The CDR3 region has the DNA TGTGCCAGCAGTTTAAGCCTTACCAATCAGCCCCAGCATTTT. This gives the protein CASSLSLTNQPQHF.

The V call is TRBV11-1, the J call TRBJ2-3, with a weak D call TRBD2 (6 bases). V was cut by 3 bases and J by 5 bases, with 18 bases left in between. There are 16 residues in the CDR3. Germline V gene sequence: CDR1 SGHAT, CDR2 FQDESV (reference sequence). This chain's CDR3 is CASSFGSTGVIDTQYF. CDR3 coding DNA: TGTGCCAGCAGCTTCGGGTCGACGGGGGTGATAGATACGCAGTATTTT. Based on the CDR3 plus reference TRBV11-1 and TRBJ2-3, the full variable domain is EAEVAQSPRYKITEKSQAVAFWCDPISGHATLYWYRQILGQGPELLVQFQDESVVDDSQLPKDRFSAERLKGVDSTLKIQPAELGDSAMYLCASSFGSTGVIDTQYFGPGTRLTVL.

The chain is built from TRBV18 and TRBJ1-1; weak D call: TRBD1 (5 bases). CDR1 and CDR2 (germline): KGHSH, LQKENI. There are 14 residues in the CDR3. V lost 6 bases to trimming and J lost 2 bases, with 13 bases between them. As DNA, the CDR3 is TGTGCCAGCTCGCACCAGGACATTAACACTGAAGCTTTCTTT. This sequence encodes CASSHQDINTEAFF.

CDR3 sequence reads: CASRTTDRVSGELFF. The CDR3 region has the DNA TGTGCCAGCAGAACCACCGACAGGGTTAGCGGGGAGCTGTTTTTT. The V call is TRBV2, the J call TRBJ2-2; 7 nucleotides align to TRBD1. CDR3 length equals 15 residues. The germline CDR1 and CDR2 sequences are SNHLY and FYNNEI. V trimming: 6 bases; J trimming: 7 bases; junction bases outside the gene matches: 11.

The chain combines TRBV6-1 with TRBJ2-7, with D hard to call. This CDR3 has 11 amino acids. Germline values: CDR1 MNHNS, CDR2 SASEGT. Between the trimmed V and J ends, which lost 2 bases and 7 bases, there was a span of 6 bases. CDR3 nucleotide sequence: TGTGCCAGCAGTGAATTTAAAGAGCAGTACTTC. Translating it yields CASSEFKEQYF.

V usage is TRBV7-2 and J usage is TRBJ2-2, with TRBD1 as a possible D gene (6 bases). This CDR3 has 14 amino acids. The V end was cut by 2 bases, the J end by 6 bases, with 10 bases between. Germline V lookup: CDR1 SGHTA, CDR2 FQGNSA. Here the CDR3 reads CASSLLQGSGELFF. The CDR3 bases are TGTGCCAGCAGCTTATTACAGGGATCCGGGGAGCTGTTTTTT. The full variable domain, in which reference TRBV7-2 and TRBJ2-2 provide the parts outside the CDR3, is GAGVSQSPSNKVTEKGKDVELRCDPISGHTALYWYRQSLGQGLEFLIYFQGNSAPDKSGLPSDRFSAERTGGSVSTLTIQRTQQEDSAVYLCASSLLQGSGELFFGEGSRLTVL.

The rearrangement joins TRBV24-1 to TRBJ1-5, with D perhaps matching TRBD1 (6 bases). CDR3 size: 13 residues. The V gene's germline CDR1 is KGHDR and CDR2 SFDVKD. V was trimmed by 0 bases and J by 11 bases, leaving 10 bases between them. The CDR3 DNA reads TGTGCCACCAGTGATTTGAGCCAGGGGACCCAGCATTTT. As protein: CATSDLSQGTQHF.

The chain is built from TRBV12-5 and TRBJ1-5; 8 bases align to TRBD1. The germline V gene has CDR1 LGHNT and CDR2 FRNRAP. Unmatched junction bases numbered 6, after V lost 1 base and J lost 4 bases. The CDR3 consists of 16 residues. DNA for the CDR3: TGTGCTAGTGGTTTGGCAGGACAGGGTATAAATCAGCCCCAGCATTTT. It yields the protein CASGLAGQGINQPQHF.

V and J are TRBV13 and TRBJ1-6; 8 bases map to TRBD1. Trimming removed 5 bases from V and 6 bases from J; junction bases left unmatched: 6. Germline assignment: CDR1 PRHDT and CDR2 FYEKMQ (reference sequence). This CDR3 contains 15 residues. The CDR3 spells CASSQRTGRNSPLHF. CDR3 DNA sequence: TGTGCCAGCAGCCAGCGGACAGGGCGTAATTCACCCCTCCACTTT.

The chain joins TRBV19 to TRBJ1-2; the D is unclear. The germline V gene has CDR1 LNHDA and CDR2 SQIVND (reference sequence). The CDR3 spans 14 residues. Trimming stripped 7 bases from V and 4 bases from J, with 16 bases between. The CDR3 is CASNLMTYSYGYTF. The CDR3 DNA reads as TGTGCCAGTAACCTCATGACTTACTCCTATGGCTACACCTTC. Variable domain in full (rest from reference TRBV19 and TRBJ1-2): DGGITQSPKYLFRKEGQNVTLSCEQNLNHDAMYWYRQDPGQGLRLIYYSQIVNDFQKGDIAEGYSVSREKKESFPLTVTSAQKNPTAFYLCASNLMTYSYGYTFGSGTRLTVV.

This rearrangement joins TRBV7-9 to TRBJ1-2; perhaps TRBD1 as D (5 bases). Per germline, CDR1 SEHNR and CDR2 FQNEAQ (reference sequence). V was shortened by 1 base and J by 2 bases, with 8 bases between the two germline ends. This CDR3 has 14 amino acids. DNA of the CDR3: TGTGCCAGCAGCTTAGGGACAACCAACTATGGCTACACCTTC. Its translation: CASSLGTTNYGYTF.

The CDR3 sequence: CASSLDVGTTNTGELFF. Written as DNA, the CDR3 is TGTGCCAGCAGCTTAGATGTCGGGACAACAAACACCGGGGAGCTGTTTTTT. This chain connects TRBV7-2 to TRBJ2-2; possible D gene TRBD1, 6 bases. Trimming cost V 1 base and J 2 bases, with 14 bases left between them. Germline V lookup: CDR1 SGHTA, CDR2 FQGNSA. This CDR3 comprises 17 residues.

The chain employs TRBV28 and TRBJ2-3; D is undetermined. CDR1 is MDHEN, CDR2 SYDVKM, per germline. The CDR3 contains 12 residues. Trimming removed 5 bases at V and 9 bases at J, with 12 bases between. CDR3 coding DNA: TGTGCCAGCAGTGATCTATTGGAGACGCAGTATTTT. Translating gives CASSDLLETQYF.

As DNA, the CDR3 is TGTGCCAGCAGTTTAACAGGTCTGACTGAAGCTTTCTTT. Protein product: CASSLTGLTEAFF. The chain uses TRBV12-3 or TRBV12-4 and TRBJ1-1; maybe TRBD1 (5 bases). The CDR3 runs to 13 residues. Trimming stripped 2 bases from V and 5 bases from J, with 9 bases between.

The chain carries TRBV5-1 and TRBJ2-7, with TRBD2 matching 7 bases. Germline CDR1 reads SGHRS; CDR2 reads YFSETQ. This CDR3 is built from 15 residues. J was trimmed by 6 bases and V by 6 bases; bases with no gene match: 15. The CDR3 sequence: CASTPSSSGILEQYF. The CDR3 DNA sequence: TGCGCCAGCACCCCTTCGTCGAGCGGGATCCTCGAGCAGTACTTC.

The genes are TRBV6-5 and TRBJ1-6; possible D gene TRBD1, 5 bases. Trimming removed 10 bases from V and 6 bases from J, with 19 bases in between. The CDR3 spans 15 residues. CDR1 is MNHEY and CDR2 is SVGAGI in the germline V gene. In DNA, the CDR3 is TGTGCCACACAAAGCGGGGAAAGGGGTAATTCACCCCTCCACTTT. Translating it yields CATQSGERGNSPLHF.

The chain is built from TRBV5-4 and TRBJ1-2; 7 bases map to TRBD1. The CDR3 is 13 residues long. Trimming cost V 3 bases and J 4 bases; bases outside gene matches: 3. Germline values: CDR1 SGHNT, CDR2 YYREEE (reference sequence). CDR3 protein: CASSSSGGYGYTF. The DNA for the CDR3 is TGTGCCAGCAGCTCTTCAGGGGGCTATGGCTACACCTTC. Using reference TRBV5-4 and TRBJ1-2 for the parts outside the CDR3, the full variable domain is ETGVTQSPTHLIKTRGQQVTLRCSSQSGHNTVSWYQQALGQGPQFIFQYYREEENGRGNFPPRFSGLQFPNYSSELNVNALELDDSALYLCASSSSGGYGYTFGSGTRLTVV.

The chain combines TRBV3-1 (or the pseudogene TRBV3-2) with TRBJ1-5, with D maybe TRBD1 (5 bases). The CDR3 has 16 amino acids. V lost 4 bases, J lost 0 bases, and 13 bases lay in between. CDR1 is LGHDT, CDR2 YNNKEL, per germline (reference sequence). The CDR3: CASSPSGGGSNQPQHF. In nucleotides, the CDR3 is TGTGCCAGCAGCCCTTCGGGGGGGGGTAGCAATCAGCCCCAGCATTTT.

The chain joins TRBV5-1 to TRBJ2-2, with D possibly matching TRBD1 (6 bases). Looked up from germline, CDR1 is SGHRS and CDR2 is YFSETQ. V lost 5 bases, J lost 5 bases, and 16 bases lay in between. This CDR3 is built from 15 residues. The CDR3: CASSSEGGWTGELFF. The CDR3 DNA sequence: TGCGCCAGCAGTTCTGAAGGGGGTTGGACCGGGGAGCTGTTTTTT.

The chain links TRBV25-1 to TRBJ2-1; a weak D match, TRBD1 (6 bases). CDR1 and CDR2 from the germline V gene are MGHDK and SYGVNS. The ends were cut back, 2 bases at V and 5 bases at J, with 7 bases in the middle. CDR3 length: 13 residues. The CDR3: CASSENRDNEQFF. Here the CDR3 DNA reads TGTGCCAGCAGTGAAAACAGGGACAATGAGCAGTTCTTC.

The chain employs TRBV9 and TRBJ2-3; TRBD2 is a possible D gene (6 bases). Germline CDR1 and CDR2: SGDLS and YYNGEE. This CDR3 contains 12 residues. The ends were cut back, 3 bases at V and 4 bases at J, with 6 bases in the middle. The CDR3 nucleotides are TGTGCCAGCAGCGCGGGGGCAGATACGCAGTATTTT. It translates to CASSAGADTQYF. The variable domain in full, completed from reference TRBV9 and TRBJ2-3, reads DSGVTQTPKHLITATGQRVTLRCSPRSGDLSVYWYQQSLDQGLQFLIQYYNGEERAKGNILERFSAQQFPDLHSELNLSSLELGDSALYFCASSAGADTQYFGPGTRLTVL.

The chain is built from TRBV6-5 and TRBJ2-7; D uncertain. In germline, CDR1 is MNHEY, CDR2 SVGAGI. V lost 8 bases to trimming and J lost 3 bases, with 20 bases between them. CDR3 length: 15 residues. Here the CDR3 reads CASRHFDTSGYEQYF. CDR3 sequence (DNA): TGTGCCAGCCGCCATTTCGACACCTCCGGCTACGAGCAGTACTTC.

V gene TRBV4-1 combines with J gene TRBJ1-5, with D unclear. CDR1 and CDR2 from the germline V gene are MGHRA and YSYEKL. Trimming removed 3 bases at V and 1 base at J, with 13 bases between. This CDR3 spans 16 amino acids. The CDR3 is CASSQSEAESNQPQHF. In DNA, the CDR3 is TGCGCCAGCAGCCAGTCCGAGGCCGAGAGCAATCAGCCCCAGCATTTT.

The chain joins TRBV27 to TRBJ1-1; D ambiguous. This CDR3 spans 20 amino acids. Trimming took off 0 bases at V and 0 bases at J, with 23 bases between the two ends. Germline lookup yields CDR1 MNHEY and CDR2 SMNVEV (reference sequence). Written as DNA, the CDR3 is TGTGCCAGCAGTTTATCGGAACCCCTATCTCGTTCCAGGATGAACACTGAAGCTTTCTTT. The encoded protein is CASSLSEPLSRSRMNTEAFF.

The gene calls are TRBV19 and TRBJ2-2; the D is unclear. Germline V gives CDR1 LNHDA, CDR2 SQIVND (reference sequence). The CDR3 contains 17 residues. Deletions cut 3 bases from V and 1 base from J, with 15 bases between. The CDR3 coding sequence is TGTGCCAGTAGTATTTGGCAAGTTTCATGGAACACCGGGGAGCTGTTTTTT. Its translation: CASSIWQVSWNTGELFF.

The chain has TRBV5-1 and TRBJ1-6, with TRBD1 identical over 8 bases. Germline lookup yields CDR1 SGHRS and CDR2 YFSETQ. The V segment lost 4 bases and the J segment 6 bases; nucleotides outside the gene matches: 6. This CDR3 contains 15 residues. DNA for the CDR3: TGCGCCAGCAGCCCTGGACAGGGAGTTAATTCACCCCTCCACTTT. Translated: CASSPGQGVNSPLHF.

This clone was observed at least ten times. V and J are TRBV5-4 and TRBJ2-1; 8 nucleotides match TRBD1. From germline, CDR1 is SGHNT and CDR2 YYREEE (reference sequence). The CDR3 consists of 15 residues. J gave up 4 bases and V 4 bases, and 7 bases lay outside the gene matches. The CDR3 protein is CASSPGTGIYNEQFF. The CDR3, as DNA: TGTGCCAGCAGCCCTGGGACAGGTATATACAATGAGCAGTTCTTC. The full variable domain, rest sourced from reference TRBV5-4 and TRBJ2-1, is ETGVTQSPTHLIKTRGQQVTLRCSSQSGHNTVSWYQQALGQGPQFIFQYYREEENGRGNFPPRFSGLQFPNYSSELNVNALELDDSALYLCASSPGTGIYNEQFFGPGTRLTVL.

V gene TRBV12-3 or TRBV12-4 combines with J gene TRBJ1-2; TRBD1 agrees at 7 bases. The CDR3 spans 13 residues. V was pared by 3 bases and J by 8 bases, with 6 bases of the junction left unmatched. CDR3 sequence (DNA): TGTGCCAGCAGTTTGGGGCAGGGGGAAGGCTACACCTTC. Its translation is CASSLGQGEGYTF.

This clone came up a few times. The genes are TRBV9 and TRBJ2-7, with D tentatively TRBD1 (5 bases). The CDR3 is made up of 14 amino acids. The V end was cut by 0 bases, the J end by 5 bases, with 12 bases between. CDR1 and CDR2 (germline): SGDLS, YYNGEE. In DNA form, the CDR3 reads TGTGCCAGCAGCGTAGCAGGGCTCCGGGACGAGCAGTACTTC. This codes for CASSVAGLRDEQYF.

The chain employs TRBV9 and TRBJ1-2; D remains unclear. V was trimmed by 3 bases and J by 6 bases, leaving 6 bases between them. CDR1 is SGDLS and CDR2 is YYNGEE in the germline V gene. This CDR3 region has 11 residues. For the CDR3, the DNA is TGTGCCAGCAGCGGAGAAGATGGCTACACCTTC. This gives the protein CASSGEDGYTF.

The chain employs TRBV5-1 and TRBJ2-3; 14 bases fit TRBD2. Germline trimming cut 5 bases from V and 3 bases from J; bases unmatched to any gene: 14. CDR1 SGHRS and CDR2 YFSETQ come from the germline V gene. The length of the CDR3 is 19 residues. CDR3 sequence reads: CASSSGLAGGLERTDTQYF. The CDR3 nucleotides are TGCGCCAGCAGTTCAGGACTAGCGGGGGGATTAGAAAGGACAGATACGCAGTATTTT.